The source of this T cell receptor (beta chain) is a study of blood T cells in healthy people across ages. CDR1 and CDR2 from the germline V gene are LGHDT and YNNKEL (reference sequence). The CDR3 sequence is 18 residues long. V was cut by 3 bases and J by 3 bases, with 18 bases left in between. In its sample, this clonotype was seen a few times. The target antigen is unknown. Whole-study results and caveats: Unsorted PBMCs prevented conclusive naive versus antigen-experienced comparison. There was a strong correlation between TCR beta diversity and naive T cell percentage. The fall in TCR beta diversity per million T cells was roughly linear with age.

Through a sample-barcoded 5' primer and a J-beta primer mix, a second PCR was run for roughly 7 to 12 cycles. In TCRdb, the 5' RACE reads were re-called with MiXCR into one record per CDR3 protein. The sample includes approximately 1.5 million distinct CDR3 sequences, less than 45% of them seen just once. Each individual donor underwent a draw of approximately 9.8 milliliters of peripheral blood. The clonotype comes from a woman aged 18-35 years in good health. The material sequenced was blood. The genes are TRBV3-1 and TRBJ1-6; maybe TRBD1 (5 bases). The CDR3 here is CASSHAEDPTVYNSPLHF. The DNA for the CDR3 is TGTGCCAGCAGCCATGCCGAAGATCCGACAGTCTATAATTCACCCCTCCACTTT.